The 9 T cell receptor beta chains given below trace back to one sample, sequenced in a study of CD8+ T cells in alopecia areata. Treatment noted: oral pan-JAK inhibitor, 5-10 mg twice daily. Reverse transcription of extracted RNA yielded cDNA, which provided the sequencing template. Some clones are missing from TCRdb's copy, which holds only in-frame ones; the method was immunoSEQ multiplex PCR. This sample has over 250,000 clones; 60% occur once, and the top ten carry about 0.9%. The sequencing here drew on CD4+ T cells sorted from blood, taken around week 52, from a patient treated with tofacitinib. These receptors all come from a human donor with alopecia areata.

Comment on this clone: In the same sample, other DNA sequences code for this CDR3. The V call is TRBV30, the J call TRBJ1-4, with D unresolved. Germline V gene data show CDR1 as GTSNPN and CDR2 as SVGIG (reference sequence). The CDR3 runs to 12 residues. Trimming cost V 2 bases and J 5 bases, with 6 bases left between them. CDR3 bases: TGTGCCTGGAGTTTGGGAAATGAAAAACTGTTTTTT. Translation: CAWSLGNEKLFF.

The rearrangement uses TRBV5-1 and TRBJ2-1, with 7 bases fitting TRBD2. CDR3 length: 16 residues. CDR1 SGHRS and CDR2 YFSETQ come from the germline V gene. J gave up 0 bases and V 3 bases, and 6 bases lay outside the gene matches. CDR3 residues: CASSSKAGSSYNEQFF. The CDR3 coding sequence is TGCGCCAGCAGCTCTAAAGCGGGGAGCTCCTACAATGAGCAGTTCTTC.

The chain is built from TRBV15 and TRBJ1-6; no reliable D call. The V gene's germline CDR1 is LNHNV and CDR2 YYDKDF (reference sequence). The V gene lost 4 bases and the J gene lost 11 bases, with 15 bases spanning the gap. This CDR3 is built from 14 residues. This CDR3 reads CATSNPRVVAPLHF. The CDR3 DNA is TGTGCCACCAGCAATCCACGAGTGGTAGCACCCCTCCACTTT.

V and J are TRBV4-1 and TRBJ2-1; tentatively, D is TRBD1 (5 bases). Trimming removed 3 bases from V and 5 bases from J, with 17 bases in between. Germline V gene data show CDR1 as MGHRA and CDR2 as YSYEKL. The CDR3 spans 16 residues. The chain's CDR3 is CASSHPAKGRDNEQFF. The CDR3 DNA sequence: TGCGCCAGCAGCCATCCGGCAAAGGGCAGGGACAATGAGCAGTTCTTC.

This clone was seen a few times. The chain recombines TRBV11-2 with TRBJ2-3; D not certain. V lost 2 bases and J 3 bases, leaving 0 bases between the germline ends. The CDR3 runs to 11 residues. The V gene's germline CDR1 is SGHAT and CDR2 FQNNGV. CDR3 DNA sequence: TGTGCCAGCAGCTTAACAGATACGCAGTATTTT. Its translation: CASSLTDTQYF.

This chain links TRBV5-4 with TRBJ2-1, with 9 bases lining up with TRBD2. V was clipped by 6 bases and J by 6 bases; unmatched bases: 7. CDR1 and CDR2 (germline): SGHNT, YYREEE (reference sequence). This CDR3 contains 14 residues. This CDR3 is CASTPGLAVNEQFF. Written as DNA, the CDR3 is TGTGCCAGCACCCCGGGACTAGCTGTCAATGAGCAGTTCTTC.

The V and J genes are TRBV29-1 and TRBJ1-1; 7 nucleotides agree with TRBD1. Germline CDR1 SQVTM, CDR2 ANQGSEA. The CDR3 spans 12 residues. Losses at the gene ends were 6 bases for V and 5 bases for J; bases not matched to a gene: 6. Written as DNA, the CDR3 is TGCAGCGTCCAGGGGGGATGGACTGAAGCTTTCTTT. Encoded protein: CSVQGGWTEAFF.

The chain is built from TRBV29-1 and TRBJ1-1; D might be TRBD1 (5 bases). This CDR3 comprises 13 residues. From germline, CDR1 is SQVTM and CDR2 ANQGSEA. With 3 bases removed from V and 8 bases from J, the gap between germline ends came to 16 bases. In DNA, the CDR3 is TGCAGCGTTGATGCCGTCGGGACCCGGGAAGCTTTCTTT. It yields the protein CSVDAVGTREAFF.

This clone has just a few counts. This rearrangement joins TRBV7-3 to TRBJ2-1; D might be TRBD1 (6 bases). Germline loops: CDR1 SGHTA, CDR2 FQGTGA. The CDR3 is 13 residues long. The V end was cut by 5 bases, the J end by 4 bases, with 9 bases between. The DNA of the CDR3 is TGTGCCAGCAGCAGTGGACAGTACAATGAGCAGTTCTTC. This translates into CASSSGQYNEQFF.